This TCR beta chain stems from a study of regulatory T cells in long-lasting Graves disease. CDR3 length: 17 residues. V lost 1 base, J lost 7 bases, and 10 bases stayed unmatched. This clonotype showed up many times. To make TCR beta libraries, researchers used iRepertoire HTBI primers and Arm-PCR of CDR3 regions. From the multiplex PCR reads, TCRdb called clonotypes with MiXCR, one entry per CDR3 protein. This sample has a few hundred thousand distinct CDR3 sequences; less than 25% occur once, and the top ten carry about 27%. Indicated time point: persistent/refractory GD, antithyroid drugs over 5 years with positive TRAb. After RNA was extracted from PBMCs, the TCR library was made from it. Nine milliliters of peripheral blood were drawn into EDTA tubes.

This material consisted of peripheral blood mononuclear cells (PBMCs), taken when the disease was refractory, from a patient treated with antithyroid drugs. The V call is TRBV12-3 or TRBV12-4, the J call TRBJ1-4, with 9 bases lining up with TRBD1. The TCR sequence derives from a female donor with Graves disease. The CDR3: CASSLDSPGQGGEKLFF. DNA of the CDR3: TGTGCCAGCAGTTTAGATAGCCCGGGACAGGGCGGTGAAAAACTGTTTTTT.